These 13 T cell receptor beta chains share one sample of origin, sequenced in a study of T cells in Graves' hyperthyroidism and ophthalmopathy. RNA transcripts served as the template for amplifying TCR beta CDR3 regions. In the first-round RT-PCR of the TCR CDR3, the HTBI primer set was used. Using its own MiXCR run on the multiplex PCR reads, TCRdb lists one record per CDR3 protein. The repertoire holds almost 600,000 distinct CDR3 sequences, with 35% to 55% as singletons. Sequencing input: peripheral blood or thyroid tissue (not recorded which). Every receptor here comes from a woman aged 18-35 years with Graves' hyperthyroidism.

The rearrangement joins TRBV15 to TRBJ2-7; D uncertain. The germline V gene has CDR1 LNHNV and CDR2 YYDKDF (reference sequence). This CDR3 comprises 15 residues. V was clipped by 1 base and J by 5 bases, with 15 bases between them. The CDR3 DNA reads TGTGCCACCAGCAGAGCTGGGCAGGACGGGCACGAGCAGTACTTC. Protein: CATSRAGQDGHEQYF. Variable domain in full (rest from reference TRBV15 and TRBJ2-7): DAMVIQNPRYQVTQFGKPVTLSCSQTLNHNVMYWYQQKSSQAPKLLFHYYDKDFNNEADTPDNFQSRRPNTSFCFLDIRSPGLGDTAMYLCATSRAGQDGHEQYFGPGTRLTVT.

This clonotype was picked up many times. This chain links TRBV10-3 with TRBJ1-3; TRBD1 might be the D (5 bases). V was pared by 6 bases and J by 0 bases, with 15 bases between. Germline V lookup: CDR1 ENHRY, CDR2 SYGVKD. The CDR3 extends over 16 amino acids. The CDR3 protein is CAIRGESRLSGNTIYF. CDR3 nucleotides: TGTGCCATCAGGGGGGAGAGCCGCCTCTCTGGAAACACCATATATTTT.

This clonotype has just a few counts. The chain uses TRBV5-1 and TRBJ2-5; D is perhaps TRBD1 (6 bases). CDR1 is SGHRS and CDR2 is YFSETQ in the germline V gene. The CDR3 is made up of 13 amino acids. The V end lost 7 bases, the J end lost 0 bases, and 10 bases lay between the germline ends. Here the CDR3 DNA reads TGCGCCAGCGGCCGGGACAACCAAGAGACCCAGTACTTC. Translating it yields CASGRDNQETQYF.

The chain employs TRBV29-1 and TRBJ2-7; perhaps TRBD1 as D (6 bases). Germline CDR1 SQVTM, CDR2 ANQGSEA. This CDR3 is built from 13 residues. Trimming left V 8 bases short and J 0 bases short, with 14 bases between. The CDR3 here is CSMGTGSSYEQYF. The CDR3 coding sequence is TGCAGCATGGGAACAGGGAGCTCCTACGAGCAGTACTTC.

The rearrangement uses TRBV14 and TRBJ1-2; no clear D. Germline lookup yields CDR1 SGHDN and CDR2 FVKESK. This CDR3 spans 10 amino acids. The CDR3 DNA reads TGTGACCCCCTCCAGCGTGGCTACACCTTC. Protein sequence: CDPLQRGYTF.

This clonotype was seen only a few times. The rearrangement uses TRBV15 and TRBJ2-3; 7 bases line up with TRBD2. The CDR3 extends over 16 amino acids. V lost 3 bases and J lost 0; bases outside the gene matches: 6. Germline values: CDR1 LNHNV, CDR2 YYDKDF (reference sequence). CDR3 bases: TGTGCCACCAGCAGCGGTCTAGCGGAAAGCACAGATACGCAGTATTTT. Protein product: CATSSGLAESTDTQYF. The variable domain in full, completed from reference TRBV15 and TRBJ2-3, reads DAMVIQNPRYQVTQFGKPVTLSCSQTLNHNVMYWYQQKSSQAPKLLFHYYDKDFNNEADTPDNFQSRRPNTSFCFLDIRSPGLGDTAMYLCATSSGLAESTDTQYFGPGTRLTVL.

Only one count was recorded for this clonotype. At one boundary the junction diverges from the germline segment, which might be a read error. The chain has TRBV2 and TRBJ2-7; D is unclear. Per germline, CDR1 SNHLY and CDR2 FYNNEI. This CDR3 spans 17 amino acids. CDR3 region: CASSRGRSSRSSYEQYF. The DNA of the CDR3 is TGCGCCAGCAGCCGAGGTAGATCATCCAGAAGCTCCTACGAGCAGTACTTC.

In its sample, this clonotype was seen many times. The V and J genes are TRBV4-1 and TRBJ2-7; 11 positions agree with TRBD1. The germline V gene has CDR1 MGHRA and CDR2 YSYEKL. With V trimmed by 4 bases and J by 5 bases, 7 bases remained unmatched. The CDR3 is made up of 15 amino acids. The CDR3 reads CASSLRGQGDDEQYF. The CDR3 DNA is TGCGCCAGCAGCCTAAGGGGACAGGGGGACGACGAGCAGTACTTC.

The table lists this clonotype with many counts. The genes are TRBV4-3 and TRBJ2-7, with D unclear. The ends were cut back, 0 bases at V and 1 base at J, with 7 bases in the middle. Germline lookup yields CDR1 LGHNA and CDR2 YSLEER. The CDR3 contains 14 residues. The CDR3: CASSQDPRSYEQYF. CDR3 DNA sequence: TGCGCCAGCAGCCAAGATCCCCGTTCCTACGAGCAGTACTTC.

Notes on this clonotype: A read error may produce the germline difference seen at one junction end. V usage is TRBV15 and J usage is TRBJ2-2; either TRBD1 or TRBD2 may supply D (6 bases each). The CDR3 loop spans 14 amino acids. Germline CDR1 is LNHNV and CDR2 is YYDKDF (reference sequence). The CDR3 sequence is CATSTGGYTGVLFF. The CDR3 nucleotides read TGTGCCACCAGCACCGGGGGCTACACCGGGGTGCTGTTTTTT.

This clonotype was seen at least ten times. The CDR3 here is CASSLETGELNTEAFF. The CDR3 DNA sequence: TGCGCCAGCAGCTTGGAGACAGGGGAATTGAACACTGAAGCTTTCTTT. This chain links TRBV5-1 with TRBJ1-1; the match to TRBD1 covers 8 bases. J gave up 0 bases and V 0 bases, and 4 bases lay outside the gene matches. The CDR3 contains 16 residues. In germline, CDR1 is SGHRS, CDR2 YFSETQ.

The rearrangement links TRBV27 to TRBJ1-1; no clear D. From germline, CDR1 is MNHEY and CDR2 SMNVEV (reference sequence). This CDR3 comprises 14 residues. Trimming stripped 0 bases from V and 11 bases from J, with 16 bases between. The CDR3 nucleotides read TGTGCCAGCAGTTTATCCACTGACTCCAGGAGGGCTTTCTTT. Translating gives CASSLSTDSRRAFF.

The chain couples TRBV27 to TRBJ1-4, with 7 bases lining up with TRBD1. The CDR3 sequence is 14 residues long. CDR1 is MNHEY, CDR2 SMNVEV, per germline (reference sequence). V trimming: 6 bases; J trimming: 4 bases; junction bases outside the gene matches: 5. The CDR3 region has the DNA TGTGCCAGCAGGCCCGGGACAGATAATGAAAAACTGTTTTTT. Translated, it gives CASRPGTDNEKLFF.